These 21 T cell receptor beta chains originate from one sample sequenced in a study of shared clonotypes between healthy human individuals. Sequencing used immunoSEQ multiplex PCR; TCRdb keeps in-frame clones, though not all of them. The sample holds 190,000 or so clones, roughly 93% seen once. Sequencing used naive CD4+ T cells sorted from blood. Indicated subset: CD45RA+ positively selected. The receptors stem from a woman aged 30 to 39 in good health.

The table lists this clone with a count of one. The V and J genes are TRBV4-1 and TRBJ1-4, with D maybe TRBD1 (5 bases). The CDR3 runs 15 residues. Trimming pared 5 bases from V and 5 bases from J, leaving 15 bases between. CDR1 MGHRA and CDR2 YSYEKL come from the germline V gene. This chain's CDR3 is CASSALPGVNEKLFF. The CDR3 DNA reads TGCGCCAGCAGCGCGCTTCCGGGGGTAAATGAAAAACTGTTTTTT.

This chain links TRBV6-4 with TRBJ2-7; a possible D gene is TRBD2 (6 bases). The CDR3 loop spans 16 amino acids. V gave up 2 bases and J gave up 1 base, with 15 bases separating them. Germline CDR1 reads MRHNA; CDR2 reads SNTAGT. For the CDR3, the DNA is TGTGCCAGCAGTGACCCTGGATGGCTAGCGTCCTACGAGCAGTACTTC. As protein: CASSDPGWLASYEQYF.

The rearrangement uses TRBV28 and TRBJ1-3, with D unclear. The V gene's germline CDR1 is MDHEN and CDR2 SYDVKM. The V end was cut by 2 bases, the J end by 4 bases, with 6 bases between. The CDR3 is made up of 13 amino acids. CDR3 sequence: CASSLDLGNTIYF. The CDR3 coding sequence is TGTGCCAGCAGTTTAGACCTGGGAAACACCATATATTTT.

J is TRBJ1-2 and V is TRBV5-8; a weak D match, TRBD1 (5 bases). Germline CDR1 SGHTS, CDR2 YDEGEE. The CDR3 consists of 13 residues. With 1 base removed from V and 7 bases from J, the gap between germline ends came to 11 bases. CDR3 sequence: CASSLLKGTGYTF. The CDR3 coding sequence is TGTGCCAGCAGCTTGTTGAAAGGGACTGGCTACACCTTC.

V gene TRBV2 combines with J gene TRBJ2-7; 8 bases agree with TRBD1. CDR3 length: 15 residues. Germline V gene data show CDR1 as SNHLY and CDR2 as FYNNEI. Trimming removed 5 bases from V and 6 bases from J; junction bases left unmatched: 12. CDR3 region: CASSNFQGAPPEQYF. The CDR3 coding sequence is TGTGCCAGCAGTAATTTCCAGGGGGCGCCCCCCGAGCAGTACTTC.

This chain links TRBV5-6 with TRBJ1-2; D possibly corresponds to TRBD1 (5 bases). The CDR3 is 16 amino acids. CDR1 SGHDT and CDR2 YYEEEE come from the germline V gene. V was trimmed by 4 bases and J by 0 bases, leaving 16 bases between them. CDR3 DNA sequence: TGTGCCAGCAGCAATTGGCGGGGGAAAGCTAACTATGGCTACACCTTC. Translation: CASSNWRGKANYGYTF.

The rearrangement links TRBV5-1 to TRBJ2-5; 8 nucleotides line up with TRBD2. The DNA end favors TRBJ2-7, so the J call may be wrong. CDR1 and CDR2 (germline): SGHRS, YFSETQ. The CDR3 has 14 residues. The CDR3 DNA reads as TGCGCCAGCAGCTCCGGGACTAGTGCTCTCGAGCAGTACTTC. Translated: CASSSGTSALEQYF.

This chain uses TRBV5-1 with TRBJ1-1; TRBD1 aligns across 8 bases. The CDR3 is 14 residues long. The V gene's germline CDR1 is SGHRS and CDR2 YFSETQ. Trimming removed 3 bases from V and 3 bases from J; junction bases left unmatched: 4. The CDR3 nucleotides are TGCGCCAGCAGCTCCAGGGGGCGGGACACTGAAGCTTTCTTT. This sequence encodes CASSSRGRDTEAFF.

The CDR3 spells CAISADPGQPQHF. CDR3 in DNA: TGTGCCATCAGTGCCGATCCAGGTCAGCCCCAGCATTTT. The genes are TRBV10-3 and TRBJ1-5; D is undetermined. Trimming removed 4 bases from V and 6 bases from J, with 10 bases in between. The CDR3 extends over 13 amino acids. The germline CDR1 and CDR2 sequences are ENHRY and SYGVKD.

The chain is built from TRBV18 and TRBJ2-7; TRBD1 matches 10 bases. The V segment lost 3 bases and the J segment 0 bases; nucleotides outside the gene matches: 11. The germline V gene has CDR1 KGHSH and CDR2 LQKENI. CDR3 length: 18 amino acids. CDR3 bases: TGTGCCAGCTCACCCCGGGACAGGGGACCCCTGAGCTCCTACGAGCAGTACTTC. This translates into CASSPRDRGPLSSYEQYF. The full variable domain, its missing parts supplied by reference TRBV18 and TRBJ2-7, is NAGVMQNPRHLVRRRGQEARLRCSPMKGHSHVYWYRQLPEEGLKFMVYLQKENIIDESGMPKERFSAEFPKEGPSILRIQQVVRGDSAAYFCASSPRDRGPLSSYEQYFGPGTRLTVT.

CDR3 amino acids: CASSARDRGYEQYF. CDR3 in DNA: TGTGCCAGCAGTGCCCGGGACAGGGGATACGAGCAGTACTTC. The rearrangement links TRBV28 to TRBJ2-7; TRBD1 aligns across 10 bases. Germline CDR1 and CDR2: MDHEN and SYDVKM. CDR3 length equals 14 residues. Germline trimming cut 5 bases from V and 4 bases from J; bases unmatched to any gene: 5.

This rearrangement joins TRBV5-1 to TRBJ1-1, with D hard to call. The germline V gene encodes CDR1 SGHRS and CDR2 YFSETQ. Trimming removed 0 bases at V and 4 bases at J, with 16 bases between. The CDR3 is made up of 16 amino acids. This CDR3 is CASSLGLVPETTEAFF. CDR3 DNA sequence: TGCGCCAGCAGCTTGGGGTTGGTCCCGGAGACCACTGAAGCTTTCTTT. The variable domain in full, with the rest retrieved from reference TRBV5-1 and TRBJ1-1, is KAGVTQTPRYLIKTRGQQVTLSCSPISGHRSVSWYQQTPGQGLQFLFEYFSETQRNKGNFPGRFSGRQFSNSRSEMNVSTLELGDSALYLCASSLGLVPETTEAFFGQGTRLTVV.

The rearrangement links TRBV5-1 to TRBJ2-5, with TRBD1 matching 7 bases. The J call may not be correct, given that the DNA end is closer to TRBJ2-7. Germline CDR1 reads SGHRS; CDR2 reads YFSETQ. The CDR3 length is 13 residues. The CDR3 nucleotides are TGCGCCAGCAGCTTCGGGGCAGGGGGCGAGCAGTACTTC. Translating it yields CASSFGAGGEQYF.

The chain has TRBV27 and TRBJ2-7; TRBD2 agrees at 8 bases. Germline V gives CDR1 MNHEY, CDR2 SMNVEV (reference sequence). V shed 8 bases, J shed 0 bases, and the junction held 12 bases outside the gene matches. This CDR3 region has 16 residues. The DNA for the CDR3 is TGTGCCAGCCAATCGGGGGGGAGTGAGAGCTCCTACGAGCAGTACTTC. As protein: CASQSGGSESSYEQYF.

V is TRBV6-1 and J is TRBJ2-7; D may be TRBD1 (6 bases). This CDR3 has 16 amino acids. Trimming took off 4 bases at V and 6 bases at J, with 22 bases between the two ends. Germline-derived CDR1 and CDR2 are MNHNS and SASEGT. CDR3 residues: CASSGDRDTLRGEQYF. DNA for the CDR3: TGTGCCAGCAGTGGGGACCGGGACACACTGAGAGGCGAGCAGTACTTC.

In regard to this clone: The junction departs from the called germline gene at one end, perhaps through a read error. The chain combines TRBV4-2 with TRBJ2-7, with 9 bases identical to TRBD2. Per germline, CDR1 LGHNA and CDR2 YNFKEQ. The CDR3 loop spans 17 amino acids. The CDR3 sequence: CAGSPVSRAGGPLEQYF. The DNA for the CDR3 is TGTGCCGGCAGCCCAGTGTCGCGTGCGGGAGGGCCTCTCGAGCAGTACTTC.

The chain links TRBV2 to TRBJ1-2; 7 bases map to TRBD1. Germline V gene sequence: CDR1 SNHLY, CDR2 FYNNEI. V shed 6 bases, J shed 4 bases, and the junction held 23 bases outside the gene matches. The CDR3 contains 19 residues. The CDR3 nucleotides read TGTGCCAGCAGGGACATCGGCGACCTTCAGGGGGGGTTAGGCTATGGCTACACCTTC. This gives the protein CASRDIGDLQGGLGYGYTF.

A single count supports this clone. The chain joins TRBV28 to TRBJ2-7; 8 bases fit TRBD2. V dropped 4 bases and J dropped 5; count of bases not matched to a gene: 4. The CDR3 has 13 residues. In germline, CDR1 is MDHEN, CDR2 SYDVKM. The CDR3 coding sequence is TGTGCCAGCAGTTCGGGACTAGTCGACGAGCAGTACTTC. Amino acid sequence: CASSSGLVDEQYF.

The CDR3 region has the DNA TGTGCCAGCTCGGCGGACGAGAATGAGCAGTTCTTC. Protein product: CASSADENEQFF. The V gene is TRBV18, the J gene TRBJ2-1; D not resolved. Germline loops: CDR1 KGHSH, CDR2 LQKENI. The CDR3 extends over 12 amino acids. V lost 6 bases and J lost 7, with 10 bases in between. The variable domain in full, completed from reference TRBV18 and TRBJ2-1, reads NAGVMQNPRHLVRRRGQEARLRCSPMKGHSHVYWYRQLPEEGLKFMVYLQKENIIDESGMPKERFSAEFPKEGPSILRIQQVVRGDSAAYFCASSADENEQFFGPGTRLTVL.

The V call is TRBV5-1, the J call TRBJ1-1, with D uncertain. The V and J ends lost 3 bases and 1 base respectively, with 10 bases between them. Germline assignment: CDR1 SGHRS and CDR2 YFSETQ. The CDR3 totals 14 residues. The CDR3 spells CASSSRTGNTEAFF. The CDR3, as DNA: TGCGCCAGCAGCTCAAGGACGGGGAACACTGAAGCTTTCTTT.

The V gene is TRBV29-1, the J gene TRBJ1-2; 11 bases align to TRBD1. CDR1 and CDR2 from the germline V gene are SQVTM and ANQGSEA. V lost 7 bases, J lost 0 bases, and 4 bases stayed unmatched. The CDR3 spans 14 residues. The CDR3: CSARTGGSNYGYTF. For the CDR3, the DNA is TGCAGCGCTCGGACAGGGGGCTCTAACTATGGCTACACCTTC.